The clone carrying this TCR beta chain was seen a few times. This sample stems from a study of technical replicates of blood from a few donors. The CDR3 is made up of 11 amino acids. Trimming cost V 2 bases and J 7 bases, with 6 bases left between them. CDR1 SEHNR and CDR2 FQNEAQ come from the germline V gene (reference sequence). Sequencing used immunoSEQ multiplex PCR; TCRdb keeps in-frame clones, though not all of them. Of 13,000 to 15,000 clones in the sample, 80% to 85% are singletons; the top ten hold 9.5% to 15%. Sample: PBMCs. This clonotype was obtained from a human donor in good health. This rearrangement joins TRBV7-9 to TRBJ2-7, with no clear D. CDR3 residues: CASSLSWEQYF. The CDR3 coding sequence is TGTGCCAGCAGCTTAAGCTGGGAGCAGTACTTC.